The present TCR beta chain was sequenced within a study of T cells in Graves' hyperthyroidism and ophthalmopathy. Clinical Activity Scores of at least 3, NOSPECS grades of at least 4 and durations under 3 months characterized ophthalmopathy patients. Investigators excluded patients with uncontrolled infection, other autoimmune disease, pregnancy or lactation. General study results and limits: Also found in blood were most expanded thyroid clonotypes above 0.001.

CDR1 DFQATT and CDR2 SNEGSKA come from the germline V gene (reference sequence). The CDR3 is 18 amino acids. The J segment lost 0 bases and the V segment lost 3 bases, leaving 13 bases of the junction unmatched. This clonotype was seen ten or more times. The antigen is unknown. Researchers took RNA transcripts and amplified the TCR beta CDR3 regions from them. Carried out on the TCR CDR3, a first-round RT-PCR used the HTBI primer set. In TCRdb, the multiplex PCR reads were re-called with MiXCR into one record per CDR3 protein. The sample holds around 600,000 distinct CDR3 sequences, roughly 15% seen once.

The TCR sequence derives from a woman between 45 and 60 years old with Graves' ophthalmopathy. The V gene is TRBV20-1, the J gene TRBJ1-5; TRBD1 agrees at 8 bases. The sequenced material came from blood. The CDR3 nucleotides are TGCAGTGCTAGCGATTTGACAGGGGCTCCTTATAGCAATCAGCCCCAGCATTTT. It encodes CSASDLTGAPYSNQPQHF.